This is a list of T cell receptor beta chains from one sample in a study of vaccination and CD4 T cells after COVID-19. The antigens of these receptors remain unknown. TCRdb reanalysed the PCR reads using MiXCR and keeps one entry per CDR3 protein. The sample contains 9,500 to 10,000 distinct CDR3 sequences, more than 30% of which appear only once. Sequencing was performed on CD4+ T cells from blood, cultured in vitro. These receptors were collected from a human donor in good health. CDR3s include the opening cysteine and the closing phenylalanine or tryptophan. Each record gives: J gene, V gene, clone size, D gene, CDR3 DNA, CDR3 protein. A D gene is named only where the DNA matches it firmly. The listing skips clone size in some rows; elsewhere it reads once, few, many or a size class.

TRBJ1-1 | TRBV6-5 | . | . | TGTGCCAGCAGTTACTCGGGGGTAACTGAAGCTTTCTTT | CASSYSGVTEAFF
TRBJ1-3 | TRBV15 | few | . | TGTGCCACCAGCCCTCGACAGGATGGAAACACCATATATTTT | CATSPRQDGNTIYF
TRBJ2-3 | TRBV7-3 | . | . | TGTGCCAGCAGCTTACCAGGGTTTGGAGATACGCAGTATTTT | CASSLPGFGDTQYF
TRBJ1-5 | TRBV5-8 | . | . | TGTGCCAGCAGCTTGAGGACCGGCAATCAGCCCCAGCATTTT | CASSLRTGNQPQHF
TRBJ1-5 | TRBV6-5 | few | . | TGTGCCAGCAGTTACTCATGGGGGAGGGGCAATCAGCCCCAGCATTTT | CASSYSWGRGNQPQHF
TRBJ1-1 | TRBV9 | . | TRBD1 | TGTGCCAGCAGCGTAGTTGGACAGGGATGGACTGAAGCTTTCTTT | CASSVVGQGWTEAFF
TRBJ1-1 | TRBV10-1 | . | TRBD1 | TGCGCCAGCAGCACACACCCGCAGGGGGACACTGAAGCTTTCTTT | CASSTHPQGDTEAFF
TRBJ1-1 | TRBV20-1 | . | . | TGCAGTGTTGCGAAGTTGGGCTCCCTCACTGAAGCTTTCTTT | CSVAKLGSLTEAFF
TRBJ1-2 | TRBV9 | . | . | TGTGCCAGCAGCGTAGACGGATACTATGGCTACACCTTC | CASSVDGYYGYTF
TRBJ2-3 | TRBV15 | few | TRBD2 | TGTGCCACCAGGTGGGGGGGGGGGAGCACAGATACGCAGTATTTT | CATRWGGGSTDTQYF
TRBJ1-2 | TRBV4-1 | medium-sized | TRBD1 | TGCGCCAGCAGCCCGACGGGACAGGATTATGGCTACACCTTC | CASSPTGQDYGYTF
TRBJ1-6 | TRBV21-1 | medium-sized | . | TGTGCCAGCAGCAGGGACAGCTCCTATAATTCACCCCTCCACTTT | CASSRDSSYNSPLHF
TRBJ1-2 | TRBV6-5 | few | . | TGTGCCAGCAGTTATCGGGGGACGTCCCTGGATGGCTACACCTTC | CASSYRGTSLDGYTF
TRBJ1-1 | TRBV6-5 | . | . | TGTGCCAGCAGTTACTCGAAGGTTCGAGGGGGCACTGAAGCTTTCTTT | CASSYSKVRGGTEAFF
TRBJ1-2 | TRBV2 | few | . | TGTGCCAGCATGGAAGGGGACGGTGGCTACACCTTC | CASMEGDGGYTF
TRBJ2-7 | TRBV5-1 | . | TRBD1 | TGCGCCAGCAGCAAGACAGGGGGATACGAGCAGTACTTC | CASSKTGGYEQYF
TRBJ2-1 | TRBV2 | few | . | TGTGCCAGCAGTGAGGACAATGAGCAGTTCTTC | CASSEDNEQFF
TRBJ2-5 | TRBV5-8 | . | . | TGTGCCAGCAGCTTCGGGGAGGAGACCCAGTACTTC | CASSFGEETQYF
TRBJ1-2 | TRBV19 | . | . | TGTGCCAGTAGTTTACGGGCAGCGCCCTATGGCTACACCTTC | CASSLRAAPYGYTF
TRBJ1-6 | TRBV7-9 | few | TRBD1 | TGTGCCAGCCGACAGGGATCTAATTCACCCCTCCACTTT | CASRQGSNSPLHF
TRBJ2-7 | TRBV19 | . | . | TGTGCCAGTAGCGAACGGGCCTGGAGAGATTACGAGCAGTACTTC | CASSERAWRDYEQYF
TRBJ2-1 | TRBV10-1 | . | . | TGCGCCAGCAGTTGGGGGGCGAACAATGAGCAGTTCTTC | CASSWGANNEQFF
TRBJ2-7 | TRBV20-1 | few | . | TGCAGTGCCAGGCCGTACCACGAGCAGTACTTC | CSARPYHEQYF
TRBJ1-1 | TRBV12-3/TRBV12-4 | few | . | TGTGCCAGCAGTTTAGCGGCAAATGAAGCTTTCTTT | CASSLAANEAFF
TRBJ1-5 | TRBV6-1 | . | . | TGTGCCAGCAGGTATCGTGAGGGTACCCAGCCCCAGCATTTT | CASRYREGTQPQHF
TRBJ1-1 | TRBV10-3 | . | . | TGTGCCATCAGTGGGGGAAGGGGGATATACACTGAAGCTTTCTTT | CAISGGRGIYTEAFF
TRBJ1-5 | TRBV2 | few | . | TGTGCCAGCAGTAAACGAATCGGCGGAAGAAATCAGCCCCAGCATTTT | CASSKRIGGRNQPQHF
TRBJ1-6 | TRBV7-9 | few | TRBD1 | TGTGCCAGCAGCTTGGGACAGGGTACTTCACCCCTCCACTTT | CASSLGQGTSPLHF
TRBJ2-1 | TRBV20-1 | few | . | TGCAGTGCTAGCGGTACCTACAATGAGCAGTTCTTC | CSASGTYNEQFF
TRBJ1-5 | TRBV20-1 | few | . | TGCAGTGCTAGTGAGAGGGCGGTTCAGCCCCAGCATTTT | CSASERAVQPQHF
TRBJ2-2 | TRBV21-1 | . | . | TGTGCCAGCAGCAAAACCGGGACTAGCAACGGGGAGCTGTTTTTT | CASSKTGTSNGELFF
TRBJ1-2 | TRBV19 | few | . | TGTGCCAGTAGTGACGGATATGGCTACACCTTC | CASSDGYGYTF
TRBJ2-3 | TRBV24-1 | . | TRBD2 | TGTGCCACCAGCGACGGGGGGGCGGGCACAGATACGCAGTATTTT | CATSDGGAGTDTQYF
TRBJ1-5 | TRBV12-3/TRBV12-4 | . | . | TGTGCCAGCAGTTTTGAGGGGAATCAGCCCCAGCATTTT | CASSFEGNQPQHF
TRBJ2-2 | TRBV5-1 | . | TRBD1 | TGCGCCAGCAGCCCAGACAGGGAAGGGGCCGGGGAGCTGTTTTTT | CASSPDREGAGELFF
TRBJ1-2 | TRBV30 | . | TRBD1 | TGTGCCTGGAGTGGCACAGGGGTTGGTGTGGGCTACACCTTC | CAWSGTGVGVGYTF
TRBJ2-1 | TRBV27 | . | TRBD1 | TGTGCCAGCAGTTTATCCGGGACAGAAAAGTTCTTC | CASSLSGTEKFF
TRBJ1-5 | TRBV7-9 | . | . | TGTGCTACCGGCTTCAGGGACGGTCAGCCCCAGCATTTT | CATGFRDGQPQHF
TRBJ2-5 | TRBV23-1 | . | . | TGCGCCAAGGGCTTTTGGGAGGAGACCCAGTACTTC | CAKGFWEETQYF
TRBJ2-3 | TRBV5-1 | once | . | TGCGCCAGCAGCTTGGCCAACGGGGGCTTGGATACGCAGTATTTT | CASSLANGGLDTQYF
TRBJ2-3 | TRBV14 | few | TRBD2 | TGTGCCAGCAGCCACGTGGCTAGCGGCAAGGATACGCAGTATTTT | CASSHVASGKDTQYF
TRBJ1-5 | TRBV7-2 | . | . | TGTGCCAGCAGCTTACAGGGTAGCAATCAGCCCCAGCATTTT | CASSLQGSNQPQHF
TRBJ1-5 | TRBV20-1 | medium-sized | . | TGCAGTGCTAGTACAACGGGACAGCCCCAGCATTTT | CSASTTGQPQHF
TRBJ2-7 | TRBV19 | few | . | TGTGCCAGTAGCCGCGCCGGGAACTCCTACGAGCAGTACTTC | CASSRAGNSYEQYF
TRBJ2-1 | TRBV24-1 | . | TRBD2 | TGTGCCACCAGTGAAACTAGCGGGGGAGACTCTAACTACAATGAGCAGTTCTTC | CATSETSGGDSNYNEQFF
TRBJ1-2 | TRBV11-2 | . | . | TGTGCCAGCAGCCCAGATCCCACAGAAGTCTATGGCTACACCTTC | CASSPDPTEVYGYTF
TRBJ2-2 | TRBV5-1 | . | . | TGCGCCAGCAGCTTGTTGGTTTCCGGGGAGCTGTTTTTT | CASSLLVSGELFF
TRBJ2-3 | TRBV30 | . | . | TGTGCCTGGAGTGCGGGGCATTCGAGCACAGATACGCAGTATTTT | CAWSAGHSSTDTQYF
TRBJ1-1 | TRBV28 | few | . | TGTGCCAGCAGTGCCCCCGGGGACGGCACTGAAGCTTTCTTT | CASSAPGDGTEAFF
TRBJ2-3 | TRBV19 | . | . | TGTGCCAGTAGTATTGGGGAAGATACGCAGTATTTT | CASSIGEDTQYF
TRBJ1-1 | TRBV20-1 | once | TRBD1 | TGCAGTGCTAGAGGTGGGACAGGGGTGACCACTGAAGCTTTCTTT | CSARGGTGVTTEAFF
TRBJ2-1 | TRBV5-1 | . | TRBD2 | TGCGCCAGCCGGGGACTAGCGGTGGACAATGAGCAGTTCTTC | CASRGLAVDNEQFF
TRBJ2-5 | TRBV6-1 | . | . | TGTGCCAGCGGAACTAGCAGAGGCGAGACCCAGTACTTC | CASGTSRGETQYF
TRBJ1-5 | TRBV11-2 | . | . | TGTGCCAGCAGCTTAGATCTTGTGCAGCCCCAGCATTTT | CASSLDLVQPQHF
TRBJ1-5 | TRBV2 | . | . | TGTGCCAGCAACAGGGACAATCAGCCCCAGCATTTT | CASNRDNQPQHF
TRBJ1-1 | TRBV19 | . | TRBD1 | TGTGCCAGTAACTATCGACAGGGGGCAGGTGAAGCTTTCTTT | CASNYRQGAGEAFF
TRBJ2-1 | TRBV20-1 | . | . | TGCAGTGCTACCCAGAGGGGGAACTCCTACAATGAGCAGTTCTTC | CSATQRGNSYNEQFF